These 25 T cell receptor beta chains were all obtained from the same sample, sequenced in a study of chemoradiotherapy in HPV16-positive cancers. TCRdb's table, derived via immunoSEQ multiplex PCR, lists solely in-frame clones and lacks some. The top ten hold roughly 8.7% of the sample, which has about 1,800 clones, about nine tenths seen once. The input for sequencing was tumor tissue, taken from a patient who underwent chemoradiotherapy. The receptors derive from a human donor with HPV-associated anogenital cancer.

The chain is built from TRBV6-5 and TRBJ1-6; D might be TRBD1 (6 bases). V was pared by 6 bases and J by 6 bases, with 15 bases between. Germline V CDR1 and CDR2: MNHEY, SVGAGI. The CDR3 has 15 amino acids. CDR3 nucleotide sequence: TGTGCCAGCAGCCAACTACAGGGACTTAATTCACCCCTCCACTTT. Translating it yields CASSQLQGLNSPLHF.

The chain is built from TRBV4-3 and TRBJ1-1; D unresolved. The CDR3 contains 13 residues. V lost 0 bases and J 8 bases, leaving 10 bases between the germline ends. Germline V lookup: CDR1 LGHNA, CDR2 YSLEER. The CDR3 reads CASSQESYQEAFF. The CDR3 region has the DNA TGCGCCAGCAGCCAAGAGTCTTACCAGGAAGCTTTCTTT.

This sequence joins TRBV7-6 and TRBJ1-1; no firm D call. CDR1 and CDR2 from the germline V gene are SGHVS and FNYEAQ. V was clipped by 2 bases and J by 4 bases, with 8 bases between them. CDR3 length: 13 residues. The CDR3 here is CASSLLRGTEAFF. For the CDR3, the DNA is TGTGCCAGCAGCTTACTACGGGGCACTGAAGCTTTCTTT.

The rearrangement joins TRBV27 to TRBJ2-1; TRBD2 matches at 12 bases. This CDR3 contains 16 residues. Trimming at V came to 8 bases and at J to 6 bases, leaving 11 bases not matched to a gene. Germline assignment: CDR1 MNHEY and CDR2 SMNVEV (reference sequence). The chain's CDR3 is CASARQSSGGANEQFF. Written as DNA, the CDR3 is TGTGCCAGCGCCCGACAATCTAGCGGGGGGGCCAATGAGCAGTTCTTC.

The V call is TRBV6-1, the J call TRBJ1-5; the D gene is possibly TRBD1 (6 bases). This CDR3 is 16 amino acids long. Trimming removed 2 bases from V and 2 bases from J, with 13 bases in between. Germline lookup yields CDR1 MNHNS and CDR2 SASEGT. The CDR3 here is CASSEIGGSGNQPQHF. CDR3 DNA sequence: TGTGCCAGCAGTGAAATAGGGGGTAGTGGCAATCAGCCCCAGCATTTT.

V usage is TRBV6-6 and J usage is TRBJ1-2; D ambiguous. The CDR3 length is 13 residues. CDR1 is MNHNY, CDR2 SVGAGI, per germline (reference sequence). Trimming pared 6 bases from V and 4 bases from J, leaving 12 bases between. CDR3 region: CASSATTIYGYTF. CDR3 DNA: TGTGCCAGCAGCGCGACAACAATCTATGGCTACACCTTC.

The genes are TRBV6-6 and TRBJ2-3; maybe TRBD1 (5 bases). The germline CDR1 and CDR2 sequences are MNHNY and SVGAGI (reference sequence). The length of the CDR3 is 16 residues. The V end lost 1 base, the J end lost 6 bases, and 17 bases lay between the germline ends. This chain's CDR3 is CASSYLGVGKRDTQYF. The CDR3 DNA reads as TGTGCCAGCAGTTACTTAGGGGTGGGAAAACGGGATACGCAGTATTTT.

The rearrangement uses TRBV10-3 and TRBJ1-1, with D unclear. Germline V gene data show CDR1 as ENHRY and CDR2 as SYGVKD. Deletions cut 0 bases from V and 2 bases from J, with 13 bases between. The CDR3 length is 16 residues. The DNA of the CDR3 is TGTGCCATCAGTGAGTCGTCCCGGGTTTTAAACACTGAAGCTTTCTTT. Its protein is CAISESSRVLNTEAFF.

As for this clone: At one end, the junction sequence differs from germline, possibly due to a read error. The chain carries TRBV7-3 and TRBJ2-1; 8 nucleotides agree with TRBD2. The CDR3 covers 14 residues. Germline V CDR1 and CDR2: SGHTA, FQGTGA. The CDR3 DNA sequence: TGTGCCAGCACCTTAGCGGGGACAAGCAATGAGCAGTTCTTC. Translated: CASTLAGTSNEQFF.

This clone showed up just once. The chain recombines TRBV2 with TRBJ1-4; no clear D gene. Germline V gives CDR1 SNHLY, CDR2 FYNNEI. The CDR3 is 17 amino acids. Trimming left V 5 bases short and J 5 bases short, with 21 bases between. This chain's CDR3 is CASSRLHLTLANEKLFF. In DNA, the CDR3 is TGTGCCAGCAGTCGCCTTCACTTGACCCTCGCCAATGAAAAACTGTTTTTT.

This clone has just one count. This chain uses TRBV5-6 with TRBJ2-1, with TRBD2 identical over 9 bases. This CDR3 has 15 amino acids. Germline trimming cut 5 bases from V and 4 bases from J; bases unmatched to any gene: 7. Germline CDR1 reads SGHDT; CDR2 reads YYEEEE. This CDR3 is CASSGGTSGYNEQFF. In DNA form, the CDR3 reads TGTGCCAGCAGTGGGGGAACTAGCGGGTACAATGAGCAGTTCTTC.

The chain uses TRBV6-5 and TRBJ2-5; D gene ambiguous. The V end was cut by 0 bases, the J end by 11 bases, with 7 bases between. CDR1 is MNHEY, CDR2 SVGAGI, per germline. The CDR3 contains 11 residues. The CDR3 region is CASSYSGKQYF. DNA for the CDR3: TGTGCCAGCAGTTACTCGGGAAAGCAGTACTTC.

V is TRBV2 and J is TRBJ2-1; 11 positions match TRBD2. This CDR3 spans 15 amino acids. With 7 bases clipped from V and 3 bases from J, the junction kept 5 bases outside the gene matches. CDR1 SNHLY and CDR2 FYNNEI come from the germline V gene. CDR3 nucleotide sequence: TGTGCCAGCACAACTAGCGGGGGTTTCTACAATGAGCAGTTCTTC. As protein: CASTTSGGFYNEQFF. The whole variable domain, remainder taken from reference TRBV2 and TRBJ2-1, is EPEVTQTPSHQVTQMGQEVILRCVPISNHLYFYWYRQILGQKVEFLVSFYNNEISEKSEIFDDQFSVERPDGSNFTLKIRSTKLEDSAMYFCASTTSGGFYNEQFFGPGTRLTVL.

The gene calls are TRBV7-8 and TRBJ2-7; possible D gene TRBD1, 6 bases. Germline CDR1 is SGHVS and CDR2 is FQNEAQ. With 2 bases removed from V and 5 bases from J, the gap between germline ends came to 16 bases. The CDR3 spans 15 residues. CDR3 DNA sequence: TGTGCCAGCAGCTTAACGGTCGCAGGGGTCAACGAGCAGTACTTC. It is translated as CASSLTVAGVNEQYF.

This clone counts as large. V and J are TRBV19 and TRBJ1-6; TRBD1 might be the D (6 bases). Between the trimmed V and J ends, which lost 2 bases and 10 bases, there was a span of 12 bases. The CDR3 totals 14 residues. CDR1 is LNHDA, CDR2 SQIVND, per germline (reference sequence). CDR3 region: CASSISGASSPLHF. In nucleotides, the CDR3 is TGTGCCAGTAGTATATCGGGGGCCAGCTCACCCCTCCACTTT.

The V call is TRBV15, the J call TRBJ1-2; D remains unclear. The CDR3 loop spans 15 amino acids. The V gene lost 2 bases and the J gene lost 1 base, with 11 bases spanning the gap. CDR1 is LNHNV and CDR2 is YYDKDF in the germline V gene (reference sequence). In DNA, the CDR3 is TGTGCCACCAGCAGAAGCAAAATAATTAACTATGGCTACACCTTC. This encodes CATSRSKIINYGYTF.

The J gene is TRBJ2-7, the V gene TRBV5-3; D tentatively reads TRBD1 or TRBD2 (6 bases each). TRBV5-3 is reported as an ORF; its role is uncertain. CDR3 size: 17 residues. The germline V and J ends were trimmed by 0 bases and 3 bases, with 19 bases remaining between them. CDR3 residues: CARSLEGGRTLDYEQYF. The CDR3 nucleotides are TGTGCCAGAAGCTTGGAGGGGGGTAGGACATTGGACTACGAGCAGTACTTC.

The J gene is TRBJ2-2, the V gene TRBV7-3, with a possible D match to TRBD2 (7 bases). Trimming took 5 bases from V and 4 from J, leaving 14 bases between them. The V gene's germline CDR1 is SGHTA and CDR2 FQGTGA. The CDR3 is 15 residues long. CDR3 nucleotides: TGTGCCAGCAGCCCACGGGGGGCGAGCACCGGGGAGCTGTTTTTT. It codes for CASSPRGASTGELFF.

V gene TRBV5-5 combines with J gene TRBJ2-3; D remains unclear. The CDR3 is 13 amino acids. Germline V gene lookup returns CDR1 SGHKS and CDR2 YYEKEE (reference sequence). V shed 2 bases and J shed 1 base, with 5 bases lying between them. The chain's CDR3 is CASSLAGTDTQYF. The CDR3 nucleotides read TGTGCCAGCAGCTTAGCCGGCACAGATACGCAGTATTTT.

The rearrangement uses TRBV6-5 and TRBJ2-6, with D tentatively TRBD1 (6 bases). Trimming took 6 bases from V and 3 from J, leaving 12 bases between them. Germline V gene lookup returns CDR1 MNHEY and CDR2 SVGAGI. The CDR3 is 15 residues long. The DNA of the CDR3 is TGTGCCAGCAGCTGGGGGCGCGATGGGGCCAACGTCCTGACTTTC. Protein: CASSWGRDGANVLTF.

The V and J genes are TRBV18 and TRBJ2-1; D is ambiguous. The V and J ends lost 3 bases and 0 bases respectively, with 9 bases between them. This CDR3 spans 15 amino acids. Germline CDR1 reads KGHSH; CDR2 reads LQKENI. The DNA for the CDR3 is TGTGCCAGCTCACCCTCCCAGAGCTCCTACAATGAGCAGTTCTTC. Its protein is CASSPSQSSYNEQFF. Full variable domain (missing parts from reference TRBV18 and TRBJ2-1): NAGVMQNPRHLVRRRGQEARLRCSPMKGHSHVYWYRQLPEEGLKFMVYLQKENIIDESGMPKERFSAEFPKEGPSILRIQQVVRGDSAAYFCASSPSQSSYNEQFFGPGTRLTVL.

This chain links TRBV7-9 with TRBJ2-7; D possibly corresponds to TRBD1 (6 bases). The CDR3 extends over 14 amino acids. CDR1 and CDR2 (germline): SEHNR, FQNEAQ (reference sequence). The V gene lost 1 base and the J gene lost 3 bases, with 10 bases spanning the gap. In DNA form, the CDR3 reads TGTGCCAGCAGCTTAGGGACAGACGACTACGAGCAGTACTTC. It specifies CASSLGTDDYEQYF.

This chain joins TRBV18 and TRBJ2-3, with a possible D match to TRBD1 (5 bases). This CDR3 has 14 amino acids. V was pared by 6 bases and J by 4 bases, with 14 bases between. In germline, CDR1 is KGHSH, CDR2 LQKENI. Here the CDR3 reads CASSLGADSDTQYF. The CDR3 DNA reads TGTGCCAGCTCCCTAGGGGCGGATTCAGATACGCAGTATTTT.

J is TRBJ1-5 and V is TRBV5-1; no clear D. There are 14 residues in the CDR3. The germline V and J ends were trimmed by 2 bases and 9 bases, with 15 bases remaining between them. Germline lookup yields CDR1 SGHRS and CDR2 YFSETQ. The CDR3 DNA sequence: TGCGCCAGCAGCTTTGACGGAGCGGCGATGCCCCAGCATTTT. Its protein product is CASSFDGAAMPQHF.

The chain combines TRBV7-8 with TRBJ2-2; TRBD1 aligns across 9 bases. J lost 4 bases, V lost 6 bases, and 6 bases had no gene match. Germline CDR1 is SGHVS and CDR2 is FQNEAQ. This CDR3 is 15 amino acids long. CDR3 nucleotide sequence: TGTGCCAGCAGTATCCGACAGGGGGTCACCGGGGAGCTGTTTTTT. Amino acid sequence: CASSIRQGVTGELFF.